A selection of T cell receptor beta chains follows, all from one sample in a study of beta chain features in type 1 diabetes. Here immunoSEQ multiplex PCR was the method, and the copy in TCRdb shows in-frame clones only, minus some. The sample records 300,000 to 350,000 clones, roughly 8% being singletons. Sequenced sample: central memory CD4+ T cells from blood. The receptors shown here come from a woman younger than 30 in good health. The CDR3 runs from the conserved cysteine through the conserved F or W. The D gene is left open where the match is weak. Some rows have no size entry. The others give once, few or many, or a class for an expanded clone.

J: TRBJ2-7
D: TRBD2
size: .
V: TRBV10-3
DNA: TGTGCCATCAGTGAGACTAGCGGGAGCTACGAGCAGTACTTC
CDR3: CAISETSGSYEQYF

J: TRBJ2-5
D: TRBD1
size: .
V: TRBV28
DNA: TGTGCCAGCAGTACGATTACGCGGACAGGGGAGGGGGAGACCCAGTACTTC
CDR3: CASSTITRTGEGETQYF

J: TRBJ2-7
D: .
size: .
V: TRBV10-3
DNA: TGTGCCAGCAGTTACTCTGGGTGGCGGAACTCCTACGAGCAGTACTTC
CDR3: CASSYSGWRNSYEQYF

J: TRBJ2-2
D: TRBD2
size: many
V: TRBV4-3
DNA: TGCGCCAGCAGCCCCCTAGGCGGGGGATCCGGGGAGCTGTTTTTT
CDR3: CASSPLGGGSGELFF

J: TRBJ1-5
D: .
size: few
V: TRBV4-2
DNA: TGTGCCAGCAGCCAAGGGGATCAGCCCCAGCATTTT
CDR3: CASSQGDQPQHF

J: TRBJ2-3
D: .
size: many
V: TRBV7-2
DNA: TGTGCCAGCAGCACAGATACGCAGTATTTT
CDR3: CASSTDTQYF

J: TRBJ2-1
D: .
size: few
V: TRBV18
DNA: TGTGCCAGCTCACCATGGTTCTTAGGCGATGAGCAGTTCTTC
CDR3: CASSPWFLGDEQFF

J: TRBJ2-7
D: .
size: few
V: TRBV28
DNA: TGTGCCAGCAGTTTATTTGTCACCGCCTCCTACGAGCAGTACTTC
CDR3: CASSLFVTASYEQYF

J: TRBJ1-5
D: TRBD1
size: .
V: TRBV27
DNA: TGTGCCAGCAGTAGAGGACAGGGGTACAATCAGCCCCAGCATTTT
CDR3: CASSRGQGYNQPQHF

J: TRBJ2-5
D: TRBD2
size: few
V: TRBV5-4
DNA: TGTGCCAGCAGCCGGTCCGGGACTAGCGGGCTAGAGACCCAGTACTTC
CDR3: CASSRSGTSGLETQYF

J: TRBJ2-3
D: TRBD2
size: .
V: TRBV15
DNA: TGTGCCACCAGCCGGTCTAGCGGAGGCGGCACAGATACGCAGTATTTT
CDR3: CATSRSSGGGTDTQYF

J: TRBJ2-7
D: TRBD1
size: .
V: TRBV7-8
DNA: TGTGCCAGCAGCCCAGTGGGCCCCAGGACAGGGGGCAGGACCTACGAGCAGTACTTC
CDR3: CASSPVGPRTGGRTYEQYF

J: TRBJ1-1
D: .
size: .
V: TRBV11-2
DNA: TGTGCCAGCAGCTTAGAAGGCATTAAGGCTTTCTTT
CDR3: CASSLEGIKAFF

J: TRBJ2-5
D: TRBD1
size: .
V: TRBV5-6
DNA: TGTGCCAGCAGCACGACAGGGGGGGAGACCCAGTACTTC
CDR3: CASSTTGGETQYF

J: TRBJ2-6
D: TRBD2
size: many
V: TRBV10-3
DNA: TGTGCCATCAGTGGACTAGCGGGAGGGACTGGGGCCAACGTCCTGACTTTC
CDR3: CAISGLAGGTGANVLTF

J: TRBJ2-2
D: .
size: few
V: TRBV7-2
DNA: TGTGCCAGCAGCTTAAGCAGTCTCAACACCGGGGAGCTGTTTTTT
CDR3: CASSLSSLNTGELFF

J: TRBJ2-6
D: .
size: .
V: TRBV10-2
DNA: TGCGCCAGCAGTGATATGGGGCGCGCCTCCTCTGGGGCCAACGTCCTGACTTTC
CDR3: CASSDMGRASSGANVLTF

J: TRBJ2-5
D: TRBD1
size: .
V: TRBV6-6
DNA: TGTGCCAGTAGACAGGGGGCAACCCAAGAGACCCAGTACTTC
CDR3: CASRQGATQETQYF

J: TRBJ1-2
D: .
size: many
V: TRBV7-8
DNA: TGTGCCAGCAGCGACCACAGGGATGGCTACACCTTC
CDR3: CASSDHRDGYTF

J: TRBJ1-1
D: TRBD1
size: .
V: TRBV19
DNA: TGTGCCAGTAGTCCCACCGGGACAGCCGAAGCTTTCTTT
CDR3: CASSPTGTAEAFF

J: TRBJ2-2
D: TRBD1
size: many
V: TRBV6-5
DNA: TGTGCCAGCAGTTACTCGATCACAGGGGTTGGGGAGCTGTTTTTT
CDR3: CASSYSITGVGELFF

J: TRBJ1-2
D: .
size: few
V: TRBV25-1
DNA: TGTGCCACCCGGGACATTTACGGCTACACCTTC
CDR3: CATRDIYGYTF

J: TRBJ2-7
D: .
size: .
V: TRBV6-1
DNA: TGTGCCAGCAGTGTGGGAGGTGGGAACTACGAGCAGTACTTC
CDR3: CASSVGGGNYEQYF

J: TRBJ2-6
D: TRBD2
size: few
V: TRBV11-2
DNA: TGTGCCAGCAGAGTAGCGGGAGGCACCGGGGCCAACGTCCTGACTTTC
CDR3: CASRVAGGTGANVLTF

J: TRBJ1-2
D: TRBD1
size: .
V: TRBV4-3
DNA: TGCGCCAGCAGCCAAGAAGGGGTGGGGGACAGGGCCCGTGGGGGCTATGGCTACACCTTC
CDR3: CASSQEGVGDRARGGYGYTF

J: TRBJ2-7
D: .
size: few
V: TRBV5-6
DNA: TGTGCCAGCAGCTTGGTTGAATCTAGGTACGAGCAGTACTTC
CDR3: CASSLVESRYEQYF

J: TRBJ2-2
D: .
size: few
V: TRBV4-3
DNA: TGCGCCAGCAGCCAAGGGCAAGTCACCGGGGAGCTGTTTTTT
CDR3: CASSQGQVTGELFF

J: TRBJ2-1
D: TRBD1
size: many
V: TRBV28
DNA: TGTGCCAGCAGTCCCCTGATGAGGACAGGGTCCTACAATGAGCAGTTCTTC
CDR3: CASSPLMRTGSYNEQFF

J: TRBJ2-7
D: TRBD1
size: few
V: TRBV7-2
DNA: TGTGCCAGCAGCTTCCGACAGGGGGTTTGGTACGAGCAGTACTTC
CDR3: CASSFRQGVWYEQYF

J: TRBJ1-4
D: .
size: .
V: TRBV5-1
DNA: TGCGCCAGCAGAATGGACCACCCAACTAATGAAAAACTGTTTTTT
CDR3: CASRMDHPTNEKLFF

J: TRBJ2-1
D: .
size: once
V: TRBV5-4
DNA: TGTGCCAGCAGGTCACTAGGGAGCTCCTACAATGAGCAGTTCTTC
CDR3: CASRSLGSSYNEQFF

J: TRBJ2-7
D: .
size: few
V: TRBV10-3
DNA: TGTGCCATCAGAAAAGAAACTAGGGCCTACGAGCAGTACTTC
CDR3: CAIRKETRAYEQYF

J: TRBJ2-3
D: TRBD2
size: many
V: TRBV9
DNA: TGTGCCAGCAGCGCAGGGAGGGGCTACACAGATACGCAGTATTTT
CDR3: CASSAGRGYTDTQYF

J: TRBJ2-7
D: .
size: few
V: TRBV11-2
DNA: TGTGCCAGCAGCTTAGGGTCAAGCGGGTGGGGCTACGAGCAGTACTTC
CDR3: CASSLGSSGWGYEQYF

J: TRBJ2-5
D: TRBD2
size: few
V: TRBV7-3
DNA: TGTGCCAGCAGCTTAGGAGTGGCGCGGGAGAGGGAGACCCAGTACTTC
CDR3: CASSLGVARERETQYF

J: TRBJ2-5
D: TRBD2
size: .
V: TRBV5-6
DNA: TGTGCCAGCAGCCGAGTTAGCGGGGTCCAAGAGACCCAGTACTTC
CDR3: CASSRVSGVQETQYF

J: TRBJ2-7
D: .
size: .
V: TRBV5-1
DNA: TGCGCCAGCAGCTTGGGTAGCGTAAACGAGCAGTACTTC
CDR3: CASSLGSVNEQYF

J: TRBJ2-5
D: .
size: .
V: TRBV7-9
DNA: TGTGCCAGCAGCTTAGCGAGCATAAGAGGTCAAGAGACCCAGTACTTC
CDR3: CASSLASIRGQETQYF

J: TRBJ1-2
D: .
size: .
V: TRBV7-9
DNA: TGTGCCAGCAGCCCTTCCAGGACTCTTGGCTACACCTTC
CDR3: CASSPSRTLGYTF

J: TRBJ1-3
D: .
size: few
V: TRBV4-1
DNA: TGCGCCAGCAGCCAAGATTACTCTGGAAACACCATATATTTT
CDR3: CASSQDYSGNTIYF

J: TRBJ1-2
D: .
size: many
V: TRBV2
DNA: TGTGCCAGCAAGTACCTTGGGGAGGGCTACACCTTC
CDR3: CASKYLGEGYTF

J: TRBJ2-1
D: TRBD2
size: many
V: TRBV7-2
DNA: TGTGCCAGCAGCTTAAATCCGGGCGGGAGAATAAATGAGCAGTTCTTC
CDR3: CASSLNPGGRINEQFF

J: TRBJ2-7
D: .
size: few
V: TRBV10-3
DNA: TGTGCCATCACCCAAACCCAGAGCTCCTACGAGCAGTACTTC
CDR3: CAITQTQSSYEQYF

J: TRBJ2-2
D: TRBD2
size: many
V: TRBV5-4
DNA: TGTGCCAGCAGCTGGGACCCTAGCGGTTACGCGAACACCGGGGAGCTGTTTTTT
CDR3: CASSWDPSGYANTGELFF

J: TRBJ2-7
D: TRBD2
size: .
V: TRBV4-1
DNA: TGCGCCAGCAGCCAAGCAGCGGGAGTATACGAGCAGTACTTC
CDR3: CASSQAAGVYEQYF

J: TRBJ2-7
D: TRBD1
size: .
V: TRBV7-2
DNA: TGTGCCAGCAGCACCTCCCCTGGCCGGGACAGGGGGAGAGAGCAGTACTTC
CDR3: CASSTSPGRDRGREQYF

J: TRBJ2-5
D: TRBD2
size: .
V: TRBV11-1
DNA: TGTGCCAGCAGTCGTGGACTAGATCTCCAAGAGACCCAGTACTTC
CDR3: CASSRGLDLQETQYF

J: TRBJ1-1
D: .
size: .
V: TRBV2
DNA: TGTGCCAGCATTGTTGGGAGCCTCATGAACACTGAAGCTTTCTTT
CDR3: CASIVGSLMNTEAFF

J: TRBJ2-5
D: .
size: few
V: TRBV5-1
DNA: TGCGCCAGCAGCCCCGCCCTCGGACACCAACAAGAGACCCAGTACTTC
CDR3: CASSPALGHQQETQYF

J: TRBJ2-5
D: TRBD1
size: few
V: TRBV5-6
DNA: TGTGCCAGCAGTCAAGGACAGGGGGCAGGAGAGACCCAGTACTTC
CDR3: CASSQGQGAGETQYF

J: TRBJ2-3
D: TRBD1
size: few
V: TRBV7-9
DNA: TGTGCCAGCAGCCTCGGACAGGGGTGGACAGATACGCAGTATTTT
CDR3: CASSLGQGWTDTQYF

J: TRBJ2-1
D: TRBD1
size: .
V: TRBV28
DNA: TGTGCCAGCAGTATGCTACAGGGGTCCCATGAGCAGTTCTTC
CDR3: CASSMLQGSHEQFF

J: TRBJ2-2
D: .
size: few
V: TRBV2
DNA: TGTGCCAGCAGTGATCTGGAGCGGTCGAACACCGGGGAGCTGTTTTTT
CDR3: CASSDLERSNTGELFF

J: TRBJ2-5
D: .
size: few
V: TRBV7-6
DNA: TGTGCCAGCAGTAAGAATTCCCTTGGGGAGACCCAGTACTTC
CDR3: CASSKNSLGETQYF

J: TRBJ1-1
D: .
size: few
V: TRBV27
DNA: TGTGCCAGCAGTTTACGGGGGGGGTACACTGAAGCTTTCTTT
CDR3: CASSLRGGYTEAFF

J: TRBJ2-7
D: .
size: .
V: TRBV15
DNA: TGTGCCACCAGCAGAGGACGGCCGTCCTACGAGCAGTACTTC
CDR3: CATSRGRPSYEQYF

J: TRBJ1-5
D: TRBD1
size: .
V: TRBV4-3
DNA: TGCGCCAGCAGCCAAGATCTTGCAGGGACAGGGAGCAATCAGCCCCAGCATTTT
CDR3: CASSQDLAGTGSNQPQHF

J: TRBJ1-3
D: TRBD1
size: few
V: TRBV13
DNA: TGTGCCAGCAGCTTACAGGGGGCGAGAACTGGAAACACCATATATTTT
CDR3: CASSLQGARTGNTIYF

J: TRBJ1-1
D: .
size: .
V: TRBV27
DNA: TGTGCCAGCAGTTCCATCCGGGGGGTGGGGAACACTGAAGCTTTCTTT
CDR3: CASSSIRGVGNTEAFF